This section outlines one TCR beta chain sequence together with its context. The antigen is unknown. This specimen belongs to a study of cytomegalovirus exposure and HLA in healthy donors. Per the germline V gene, CDR1 is SGHRS and CDR2 is YFSETQ. V lost 3 bases to trimming and J lost 9 bases; unmatched junction nucleotides: 6. The CDR3 sequence is 15 residues long. Study-wide results and caveats: In a later analysis, 16,951 TCR beta sequences were associated with HLA alleles at 0.05 false discovery rate. While the bulk of TCR sequences proved rare, some public TCRs turned up in many donors. Reportedly, fewer N-insertions than the roughly 690-donor mean appeared in an Asian-associated ancestry cluster in a later analysis.

The PCR was carried out with 60 Vbeta primers and 13 Jbeta primers. Some clones are missing from TCRdb's copy, which holds only in-frame ones; the method was immunoSEQ multiplex PCR. The sample records more than 150,000 clones, around 77% being singletons. Specimen: PBMCs. The V gene is TRBV5-1, the J gene TRBJ2-1; 13 positions match TRBD2. The clonotype comes from a woman in her 30s in good health and CMV-seronegative. The CDR3, as DNA: TGCGCCAGCAGCTCCACTAGCGGGGGGGCCGCTGAGCAGTTCTTC. Its translation is CASSSTSGGAAEQFF.